The source of this T cell receptor (beta chain) is a study of blood T cell repertoires in COVID-19. The wider study: T cells, B-cell-depleted T cells, or PBMCs provided the cDNA or gDNA that served as material.

Study members were between about 18 and 95 years old and lived in about two dozen US regions. The germline V and J ends were trimmed by 7 bases and 4 bases, with 10 bases remaining between them. Germline assignment: CDR1 SQVTM and CDR2 ANQGSEA. The CDR3 length is 12 residues. This table comes from immunoSEQ multiplex PCR, and its TCRdb copy is limited to in-frame clones, with some not included. The repertoire holds roughly 310,000 clones, with around nine tenths as singletons. This sequence originates from a woman aged 40 to 50 who had recovered from COVID-19. The source material was PBMCs or T cells enriched from blood (not recorded which). J is TRBJ2-2 and V is TRBV29-1; perhaps TRBD1 as D (5 bases). The CDR3 DNA reads TGCAGCGCCCGACAGAGCACCGGGGAGCTGTTTTTT. Translation: CSARQSTGELFF.